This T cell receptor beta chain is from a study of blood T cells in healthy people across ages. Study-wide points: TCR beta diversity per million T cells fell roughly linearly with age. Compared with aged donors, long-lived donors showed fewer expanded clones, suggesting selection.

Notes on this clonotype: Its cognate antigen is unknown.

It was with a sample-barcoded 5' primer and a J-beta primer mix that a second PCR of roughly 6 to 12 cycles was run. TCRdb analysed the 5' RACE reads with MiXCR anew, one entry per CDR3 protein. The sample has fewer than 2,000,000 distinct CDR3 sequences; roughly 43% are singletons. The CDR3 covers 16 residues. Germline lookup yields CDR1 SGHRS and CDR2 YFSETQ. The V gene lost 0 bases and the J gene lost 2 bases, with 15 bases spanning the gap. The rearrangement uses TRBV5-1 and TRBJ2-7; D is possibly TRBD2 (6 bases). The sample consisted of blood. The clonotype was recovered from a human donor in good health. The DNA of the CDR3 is TGCGCCAGCAGCTTGGCCGACGGGACTTTTACCTACGAGCAGTACTTC. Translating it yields CASSLADGTFTYEQYF.